A selection of T cell receptor beta chains follows, all from one sample in a study of T cell repertoires in cytomegalovirus infection. TCRdb recomputed calls from the reads with MiXCR, one row per CDR3 protein. This sample has 450,000 to 550,000 distinct CDR3 sequences, with about 44% found just once. These receptors' antigens are unknown. Sequencing was performed on cultured PBMCs, taken from culture after CMV antigen stimulation. The receptors originated from a human donor in good health (CMV status not recorded). Some clones in this sample may be carry-over from other donors' samples. CDR3s include the opening cysteine and the closing phenylalanine or tryptophan. The order of the fields is V gene, clone size, J gene, D gene, CDR3 DNA, CDR3 protein. D genes are given only for firm matches. A row's size may be missing; if present it is once, few, many or a size class.

v_gene: TRBV7-2; abundance: NA; j_gene: TRBJ1-5; d_gene: TRBD1; CDR3nt: TGTGCCAGCAGCCTAGGGAGGGACAGTTTATTGTGGCCCCAGCATTTT; CDR3aa: CASSLGRDSLLWPQHF
v_gene: TRBV7-6; abundance: NA; j_gene: TRBJ1-5; d_gene: NA; CDR3nt: TGTGCCAGCAGCTTGTGGGGCGACCAGCCCCAGCATTTT; CDR3aa: CASSLWGDQPQHF
v_gene: TRBV7-8; abundance: NA; j_gene: TRBJ2-1; d_gene: NA; CDR3nt: TGTGCCAGCAGCTTGGGCGGGTGGTACAATGAGCAGTTCTTC; CDR3aa: CASSLGGWYNEQFF
v_gene: TRBV5-1; abundance: few; j_gene: TRBJ2-2; d_gene: NA; CDR3nt: TGCGCCAGCACTAGAACAACCCAGGGTGTCGGGGAGCTGTTTTTT; CDR3aa: CASTRTTQGVGELFF
v_gene: TRBV7-8; abundance: NA; j_gene: TRBJ2-2; d_gene: TRBD1; CDR3nt: TGTGCCAGCAGCCCTAGGCAGGGGGCAATCGGGGAGCTGTTTTTT; CDR3aa: CASSPRQGAIGELFF
v_gene: TRBV12-3/TRBV12-4; abundance: once; j_gene: TRBJ2-5; d_gene: NA; CDR3nt: TGTGCCAGCAGTTTGAGGGATTGGGAGGAGACCCAGTACTTC; CDR3aa: CASSLRDWEETQYF
v_gene: TRBV2; abundance: NA; j_gene: TRBJ2-3; d_gene: NA; CDR3nt: TGTGCCAGCAGTGAATTGTCAGGGCTATATGCAGATACGCAGTATTTT; CDR3aa: CASSELSGLYADTQYF
v_gene: TRBV11-2; abundance: NA; j_gene: TRBJ2-1; d_gene: NA; CDR3nt: TGTGCCAGCAGCTTAGATAGCTTGATAGAAAATGAGCAGTTCTTC; CDR3aa: CASSLDSLIENEQFF
v_gene: TRBV11-2; abundance: few; j_gene: TRBJ2-3; d_gene: NA; CDR3nt: TGTGCCAGCAGATTACAGGGTATAGATACGCAGTATTTT; CDR3aa: CASRLQGIDTQYF
v_gene: TRBV29-1; abundance: NA; j_gene: TRBJ2-5; d_gene: NA; CDR3nt: TGCAGTGCGACTAGTCAAGAGACCCAGTACTTC; CDR3aa: CSATSQETQYF
v_gene: TRBV19; abundance: NA; j_gene: TRBJ1-2; d_gene: NA; CDR3nt: TGTGCCAGTTCGGACCGTTACCTTTATGGCTACACCTTC; CDR3aa: CASSDRYLYGYTF
v_gene: TRBV6-6; abundance: few; j_gene: TRBJ2-7; d_gene: TRBD2; CDR3nt: TGTGCCACCCAGGGACTAGCGGGCCACTACGAGCAGTACTTC; CDR3aa: CATQGLAGHYEQYF
v_gene: TRBV5-1; abundance: NA; j_gene: TRBJ1-2; d_gene: TRBD1; CDR3nt: TGCGCCAGCGCACGGTCCGGGACAGGGGACTATGGCTACACCTTC; CDR3aa: CASARSGTGDYGYTF
v_gene: TRBV12-3/TRBV12-4; abundance: NA; j_gene: TRBJ2-3; d_gene: NA; CDR3nt: TGTGCCAGCAGCCTTCGACAGGCCCTGCGCACAGATACGCAGTATTTT; CDR3aa: CASSLRQALRTDTQYF
v_gene: TRBV15; abundance: once; j_gene: TRBJ2-1; d_gene: NA; CDR3nt: TGTGCCACCAGCAGTACAAACACTAATGAGCAGTTCTTC; CDR3aa: CATSSTNTNEQFF
v_gene: TRBV12-5; abundance: NA; j_gene: TRBJ2-5; d_gene: TRBD1; CDR3nt: TGTGCTAGTGGCGCAGGGGGCGGCTTAGAGACCCAGTACTTC; CDR3aa: CASGAGGGLETQYF
v_gene: TRBV7-2; abundance: many; j_gene: TRBJ2-3; d_gene: TRBD2; CDR3nt: TGTGCCAGCAGCTTATTGGCGGGGGGCGCAGATACGCAGTATTTT; CDR3aa: CASSLLAGGADTQYF
v_gene: TRBV19; abundance: few; j_gene: TRBJ2-3; d_gene: NA; CDR3nt: TGTGCCAGTAACCAGGGATTGGCAGATACGCAGTATTTT; CDR3aa: CASNQGLADTQYF
v_gene: TRBV12-3/TRBV12-4; abundance: NA; j_gene: TRBJ2-7; d_gene: NA; CDR3nt: TGTGCCAGCGGGACCGGGAACTACGAGCAGTACTTC; CDR3aa: CASGTGNYEQYF
v_gene: TRBV12-3/TRBV12-4; abundance: NA; j_gene: TRBJ1-2; d_gene: NA; CDR3nt: TGTGCCAGCGGGCAGAGGGGTTATGGCTACACCTTC; CDR3aa: CASGQRGYGYTF
v_gene: TRBV7-2; abundance: many; j_gene: TRBJ2-5; d_gene: NA; CDR3nt: TGTGCCAGCAGCTTATCATGGGACCAAGAGACCCAGTACTTC; CDR3aa: CASSLSWDQETQYF
v_gene: TRBV27; abundance: many; j_gene: TRBJ1-4; d_gene: TRBD1; CDR3nt: TGTGCCAGCAGTCTAACCGGGACAGGGGAAAAACTGTTTTTT; CDR3aa: CASSLTGTGEKLFF
v_gene: TRBV25-1; abundance: few; j_gene: TRBJ2-2; d_gene: NA; CDR3nt: TGTGCCAGCAGTACTCGAAGGACCAGGGGTAACACCGGGGAGCTGTTTTTT; CDR3aa: CASSTRRTRGNTGELFF
v_gene: TRBV7-2; abundance: many; j_gene: TRBJ1-4; d_gene: TRBD1; CDR3nt: TGTGCCAGCAGCTTAGATCCGGGACAGCAACTGTTTTTT; CDR3aa: CASSLDPGQQLFF
v_gene: TRBV7-2; abundance: few; j_gene: TRBJ2-7; d_gene: NA; CDR3nt: TGTGCCAGCAGCAGGCCCGAATCCTACGAGCAGTACTTC; CDR3aa: CASSRPESYEQYF
v_gene: TRBV12-3/TRBV12-4; abundance: many; j_gene: TRBJ1-2; d_gene: NA; CDR3nt: TGTGCCAGCAGTTTGGTTCGTTTGCGGGATTCGGCCGATGGCTACACCTTC; CDR3aa: CASSLVRLRDSADGYTF
v_gene: TRBV11-2; abundance: NA; j_gene: TRBJ1-1; d_gene: NA; CDR3nt: TGTGCCAGCACCTTCCGGTCCGGGGGGGACACTGAAGCTTTCTTT; CDR3aa: CASTFRSGGDTEAFF
v_gene: TRBV11-2; abundance: NA; j_gene: TRBJ1-2; d_gene: NA; CDR3nt: TGTGCCAGCAGCTCCCCCCGGTGGGGCCCAGGGGGCTACACCTTC; CDR3aa: CASSSPRWGPGGYTF
v_gene: TRBV12-3/TRBV12-4; abundance: few; j_gene: TRBJ2-5; d_gene: NA; CDR3nt: TGTGCCAGCAGTCGCCTGGTCCAGAGGGAGACCCAGTACTTC; CDR3aa: CASSRLVQRETQYF
v_gene: TRBV27; abundance: NA; j_gene: TRBJ2-1; d_gene: TRBD2; CDR3nt: TGTGCCAGCAGGATTGCGGGGGGGGCTTCCTACAATGAGCAGTTCTTC; CDR3aa: CASRIAGGASYNEQFF
v_gene: TRBV4-1; abundance: NA; j_gene: TRBJ1-5; d_gene: NA; CDR3nt: TGCGCCAGCAGCCAGGGGGCCCGAAGGACGGCTCAGCCCCAGCATTTT; CDR3aa: CASSQGARRTAQPQHF
v_gene: TRBV11-2; abundance: few; j_gene: TRBJ2-7; d_gene: TRBD2; CDR3nt: TGTGCCAGCAGCTCCCGGGGACTACTTGAGGACGAGCAGTACTTC; CDR3aa: CASSSRGLLEDEQYF
v_gene: TRBV4-1; abundance: NA; j_gene: TRBJ2-2; d_gene: NA; CDR3nt: TGCGCCAGCAGCCCCCTGGGGGAACGGAACACCGGGGAGCTGTTTTTT; CDR3aa: CASSPLGERNTGELFF
v_gene: TRBV19; abundance: NA; j_gene: TRBJ1-1; d_gene: TRBD1; CDR3nt: TGTGCCAGTAGATCCCCTCCCGGGACAGGGGCGAACACTGAAGCTTTCTTT; CDR3aa: CASRSPPGTGANTEAFF
v_gene: TRBV5-6; abundance: NA; j_gene: TRBJ2-1; d_gene: NA; CDR3nt: TGTGCCAGCAGCTTGGGGACCGCGGGGTTCTTC; CDR3aa: CASSLGTAGFF
v_gene: TRBV7-2; abundance: NA; j_gene: TRBJ1-1; d_gene: NA; CDR3nt: TGTGCCAGCAGCACGGACGGAAACTCGGGAACTGAAGCTTTCTTT; CDR3aa: CASSTDGNSGTEAFF
v_gene: TRBV19; abundance: NA; j_gene: TRBJ1-6; d_gene: NA; CDR3nt: TGTGCCAGTAGTATCCGGGACACAGATTCACCCCTCCACTTT; CDR3aa: CASSIRDTDSPLHF
v_gene: TRBV7-8; abundance: NA; j_gene: TRBJ2-1; d_gene: NA; CDR3nt: TGTGCCAGCAGCCCCGTGCTTTCTTTCTACAATGAGCAGTTCTTC; CDR3aa: CASSPVLSFYNEQFF
v_gene: TRBV7-9; abundance: NA; j_gene: TRBJ1-3; d_gene: NA; CDR3nt: TGTGCCAGCGCTTTCCGGGACCCAAGCCAGCGAAACACCATATATTTT; CDR3aa: CASAFRDPSQRNTIYF
v_gene: TRBV7-8; abundance: NA; j_gene: TRBJ1-1; d_gene: NA; CDR3nt: TGTGCCAGCAGCGCTAAGATGAGGCGGCGGACTGAAGCTTTCTTT; CDR3aa: CASSAKMRRRTEAFF
v_gene: TRBV28; abundance: few; j_gene: TRBJ1-4; d_gene: TRBD1; CDR3nt: TGTGCCAGCAGTTGGGTAGGGGGCCCAACTAATGAAAAACTGTTTTTT; CDR3aa: CASSWVGGPTNEKLFF
v_gene: TRBV30; abundance: NA; j_gene: TRBJ2-1; d_gene: NA; CDR3nt: TGTGCCTGGGCCGGGGGTGGTCCTCAGTTCTTC; CDR3aa: CAWAGGGPQFF
v_gene: TRBV6-1; abundance: few; j_gene: TRBJ1-1; d_gene: NA; CDR3nt: TGTGCCAGCAGAGGGAACACTGAAGCTTTCTTT; CDR3aa: CASRGNTEAFF
v_gene: TRBV11-3; abundance: NA; j_gene: TRBJ2-1; d_gene: TRBD1; CDR3nt: TGTGCCAGCAGCAATTGGGACAGCCACAATGAGCAGTTCTTC; CDR3aa: CASSNWDSHNEQFF
v_gene: TRBV5-6; abundance: large; j_gene: TRBJ1-1; d_gene: NA; CDR3nt: TGTGCCAGCAGCGGACTCAGGGAGAACACTGAAGCTTTCTTT; CDR3aa: CASSGLRENTEAFF
v_gene: TRBV5-5; abundance: NA; j_gene: TRBJ1-1; d_gene: NA; CDR3nt: TGTGCCAGCAGCTTGGGACCTTCCGGAGGCACTGAAGCTTTCTTT; CDR3aa: CASSLGPSGGTEAFF
v_gene: TRBV27; abundance: few; j_gene: TRBJ2-3; d_gene: TRBD2; CDR3nt: TGTGCCAGCAGTTTTCTAGCGGAATCCTCGACAGATACGCAGTATTTT; CDR3aa: CASSFLAESSTDTQYF
v_gene: TRBV5-4; abundance: NA; j_gene: TRBJ2-3; d_gene: TRBD2; CDR3nt: TGTGCCAGCAGCTTACCTCTAGCGGGGGGGCGGGATACGCAGTATTTT; CDR3aa: CASSLPLAGGRDTQYF
v_gene: TRBV20-1; abundance: NA; j_gene: TRBJ2-7; d_gene: TRBD2; CDR3nt: TGCAGTGCCCTAGCGGGAGGGGGCTACGAGCAGTACTTC; CDR3aa: CSALAGGGYEQYF
v_gene: TRBV7-2; abundance: NA; j_gene: TRBJ2-2; d_gene: TRBD2; CDR3nt: TGTGCCAGCAGTCCCAGTGGGACTAGAGGCACCGGGGAGCTGTTTTTT; CDR3aa: CASSPSGTRGTGELFF
v_gene: TRBV25-1; abundance: NA; j_gene: TRBJ2-5; d_gene: NA; CDR3nt: TGTGCCAGCAGTGATCCGTGGACAGAAGGGATTCCACAAGAGACCCAGTACTTC; CDR3aa: CASSDPWTEGIPQETQYF
v_gene: TRBV12-3/TRBV12-4; abundance: NA; j_gene: TRBJ2-7; d_gene: TRBD2; CDR3nt: TGTGCCAGCAGGGACACGGGAGGGCACCCCTACGAGCAGTACTTC; CDR3aa: CASRDTGGHPYEQYF
v_gene: TRBV30; abundance: NA; j_gene: TRBJ2-5; d_gene: NA; CDR3nt: TGTGCCTGGACCCCCCTCGAGTATAGTCTGACCCAGTACTTC; CDR3aa: CAWTPLEYSLTQYF
v_gene: TRBV7-3; abundance: NA; j_gene: TRBJ1-6; d_gene: TRBD1; CDR3nt: TGTGCCAGCAGCGGACGGGGACAGGGGCTTGTCCTTAATAATTCACCCCTCCACTTT; CDR3aa: CASSGRGQGLVLNNSPLHF
v_gene: TRBV19; abundance: NA; j_gene: TRBJ2-3; d_gene: NA; CDR3nt: TGTGCCAGTAGAGTGGCAGATACGCAGTATTTT; CDR3aa: CASRVADTQYF
v_gene: TRBV15; abundance: NA; j_gene: TRBJ2-7; d_gene: NA; CDR3nt: TGTGCCACCAGCATTTACAGGGAGCCCCACTACGAGCAGTACTTC; CDR3aa: CATSIYREPHYEQYF
v_gene: TRBV4-3; abundance: NA; j_gene: TRBJ2-3; d_gene: TRBD2; CDR3nt: TGCGCCAGCAGCCAAGCCCCTAGCGGGGATTACACAGATACGCAGTATTTT; CDR3aa: CASSQAPSGDYTDTQYF
v_gene: TRBV28; abundance: NA; j_gene: TRBJ2-5; d_gene: NA; CDR3nt: TGTGCCAGCAGTACCCCCGGCGGGGCAGAGACCCAGTACTTC; CDR3aa: CASSTPGGAETQYF
v_gene: TRBV12-3/TRBV12-4; abundance: NA; j_gene: TRBJ2-5; d_gene: TRBD2; CDR3nt: TGTGCCAGCAGTTTCTGGGGGAGGGCCTTGGGGACCCAGTACTTC; CDR3aa: CASSFWGRALGTQYF